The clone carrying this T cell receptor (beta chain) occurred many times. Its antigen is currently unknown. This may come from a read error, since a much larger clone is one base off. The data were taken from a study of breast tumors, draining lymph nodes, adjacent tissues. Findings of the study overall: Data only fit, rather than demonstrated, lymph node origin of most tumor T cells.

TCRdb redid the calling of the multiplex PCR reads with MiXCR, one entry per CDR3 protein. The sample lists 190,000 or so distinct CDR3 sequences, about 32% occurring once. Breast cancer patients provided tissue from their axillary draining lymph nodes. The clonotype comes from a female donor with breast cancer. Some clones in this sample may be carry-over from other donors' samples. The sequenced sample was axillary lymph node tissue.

The CDR3 spells CSAIQGATYGYTF. In DNA, the CDR3 is TGCAGCGCTATACAGGGGGCGACGTATGGCTACACCTTC. The V call is TRBV29-1, the J call TRBJ1-2, with TRBD1 matching 9 bases. From germline, CDR1 is SQVTM and CDR2 ANQGSEA. There are 13 residues in the CDR3. Trimming cost V 7 bases and J 5 bases; bases outside gene matches: 8.